This TCR beta chain comes out of a study of T cell changes during pregnancy in multiple sclerosis. The repertoire was sequenced with immunoSEQ multiplex PCR; TCRdb's copy has only in-frame clones and lacks some. The repertoire holds tens of thousands of clones, with 80% to 95% as singletons. This clone was observed a single time. Germline trimming cut 5 bases from V and 6 bases from J; bases unmatched to any gene: 6. The V gene's germline CDR1 is SGHVS and CDR2 FQNEAQ. The CDR3 loop spans 14 amino acids. The chain is built from TRBV7-8 and TRBJ2-2; 7 bases line up with TRBD2. This specimen consisted of CD4+ T cells from peripheral blood mononuclear cells, obtained in the third trimester of pregnancy. This clonotype was sampled from a female donor in good health, enrolled as a control in a pregnancy study. The CDR3 DNA reads TGTGCCAGCAGCGGATCGGGGGGTTCCGGGGAGCTGTTTTTT. It specifies CASSGSGGSGELFF.